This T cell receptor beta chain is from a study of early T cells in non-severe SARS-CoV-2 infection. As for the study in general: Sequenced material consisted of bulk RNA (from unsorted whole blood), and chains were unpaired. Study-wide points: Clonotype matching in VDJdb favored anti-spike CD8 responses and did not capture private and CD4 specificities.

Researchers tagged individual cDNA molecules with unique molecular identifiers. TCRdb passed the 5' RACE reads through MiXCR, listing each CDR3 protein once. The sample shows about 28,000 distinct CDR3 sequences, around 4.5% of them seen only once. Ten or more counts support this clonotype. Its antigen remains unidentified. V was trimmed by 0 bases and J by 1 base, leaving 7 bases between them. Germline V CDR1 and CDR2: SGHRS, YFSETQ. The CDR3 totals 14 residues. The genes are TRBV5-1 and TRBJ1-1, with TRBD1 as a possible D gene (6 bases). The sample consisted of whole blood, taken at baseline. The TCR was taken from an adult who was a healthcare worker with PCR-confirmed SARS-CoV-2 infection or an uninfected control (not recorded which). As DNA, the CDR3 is TGCGCCAGCAGCTTGGCGGGACAGAACACTGAAGCTTTCTTT. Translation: CASSLAGQNTEAFF.